Shown below are 15 T cell receptor beta chains from a single sample sequenced in a study of identical twins. TCRdb itself ran the 5' RACE reads through MiXCR, one entry per CDR3 protein. This sample has approximately 550,000 distinct CDR3 sequences, with about 20% found just once. The sample was also reused in another study, on yellow fever vaccine responses in identical twins.

Sample: CD4+ T cells sorted from blood. The receptor source for this set is a woman aged 18-29 years in good health.

This clonotype has just a few counts. The chain links TRBV20-1 to TRBJ2-1; TRBD2 might be the D (5 bases). Germline-derived CDR1 and CDR2 are DFQATT and SNEGSKA (reference sequence). CDR3 length: 17 residues. Between the trimmed V and J ends, which lost 0 bases and 0 bases, there was a span of 15 bases. CDR3 loop: CSARDDLSAPSYNEQFF. DNA of the CDR3: TGCAGTGCTAGAGACGACCTTAGCGCCCCCTCCTACAATGAGCAGTTCTTC.

V usage is TRBV28 and J usage is TRBJ2-7; no firm D call. The V and J ends lost 6 bases and 0 bases respectively, with 18 bases between them. The CDR3 totals 16 residues. Germline CDR1 MDHEN, CDR2 SYDVKM. The CDR3 is CASRKPGRRSSYEQYF. Written as DNA, the CDR3 is TGTGCCAGCAGGAAGCCAGGCAGGCGAAGCTCCTACGAGCAGTACTTC.

In this sample, this clonotype turned up a few times. The gene calls are TRBV15 and TRBJ2-1; 13 bases map to TRBD2. Germline loops: CDR1 LNHNV, CDR2 YYDKDF (reference sequence). V shed 2 bases and J 7 bases; nucleotides not matched to a gene: 5. CDR3 size: 16 residues. The CDR3 DNA sequence: TGTGCCACCAGCAGATCCCCGACTAGCGGGGGGAATGAGCAGTTCTTC. It translates to CATSRSPTSGGNEQFF.

Only a few counts were recorded for this clonotype. This rearrangement joins TRBV4-1 to TRBJ1-4, with a tentative D call TRBD1 (6 bases). Germline-derived CDR1 and CDR2 are MGHRA and YSYEKL. The CDR3 covers 15 residues. Trimming pared 5 bases from V and 0 bases from J, leaving 10 bases between. The CDR3 DNA sequence: TGCGCCAGCAGCTACGGACAGCCAACTAATGAAAAACTGTTTTTT. It translates to CASSYGQPTNEKLFF.

This clonotype is a singleton in its sample. J is TRBJ2-1 and V is TRBV10-3, with 13 bases fitting TRBD2. The CDR3 runs 16 residues. Germline lookup yields CDR1 ENHRY and CDR2 SYGVKD. V shed 5 bases, J shed 7 bases, and the junction held 8 bases outside the gene matches. The chain's CDR3 is CAISPGLAGAGNEQFF. CDR3 sequence (DNA): TGTGCCATCAGTCCAGGACTAGCGGGAGCGGGGAATGAGCAGTTCTTC.

This clonotype was recorded a few times. V usage is TRBV12-3 or TRBV12-4 and J usage is TRBJ1-2; 8 nucleotides match TRBD1. The CDR3 loop spans 14 amino acids. After removal of 8 bases from V and 8 bases from J, the junction contained 13 bases not matched to a gene. The CDR3 bases are TGTGCCAGCCGGAAGGGACAGGCGACCGGGGGCTACACCTTC. Its translation is CASRKGQATGGYTF.

This rearrangement joins TRBV29-1 to TRBJ2-1; the D is unclear. Germline CDR1 is SQVTM and CDR2 is ANQGSEA. V was clipped by 2 bases and J by 3 bases, with 14 bases between them. This CDR3 comprises 15 residues. This CDR3 reads CSVELKDGYYNEQFF. The DNA for the CDR3 is TGCAGCGTTGAACTAAAGGACGGGTACTACAATGAGCAGTTCTTC.

CDR3 sequence reads: CSARDHRGPTDTQYF. For the CDR3, the DNA is TGCAGTGCTAGGGACCACAGGGGGCCCACAGATACGCAGTATTTT. This sequence joins TRBV20-1 and TRBJ2-3, with 9 positions matching TRBD1. Germline V lookup: CDR1 DFQATT, CDR2 SNEGSKA (reference sequence). The CDR3 covers 15 residues. V lost 3 bases and J lost 2; bases outside the gene matches: 6.

The chain couples TRBV3-1 to TRBJ2-2; D ambiguous. From germline, CDR1 is LGHDT and CDR2 YNNKEL (reference sequence). The V end lost 8 bases, the J end lost 1 base, and 5 bases lay between the germline ends. The CDR3 is 12 residues long. Here the CDR3 DNA reads TGTGCCAGCTGTAGGAACACCGGGGAGCTGTTTTTT. Translating gives CASCRNTGELFF.

Concerning this clonotype: One end of the junction varies from germline; a read error may be responsible. CDR3 bases: TGTGCCAGCAGCCCCCAGACTAGCGGGAGGGGGCACTTC. Residues: CASSPQTSGRGHF. The J gene is TRBJ2-4, the V gene TRBV7-2; TRBD2 aligns across 14 bases. Germline V gene sequence: CDR1 SGHTA, CDR2 FQGNSA. The CDR3 covers 13 residues. The full variable domain, completed using reference TRBV7-2 and TRBJ2-4, is GAGVSQSPSNKVTEKGKDVELRCDPISGHTALYWYRQSLGQGLEFLIYFQGNSAPDKSGLPSDRFSAERTGGSVSTLTIQRTQQEDSAVYLCASSPQTSGRGHFGAGTRLSVL.

This clonotype appeared many times. The J gene is TRBJ1-1, the V gene TRBV12-3 or TRBV12-4; D is unresolved. Trimming removed 5 bases from V and 0 bases from J, with 7 bases in between. The CDR3 length is 13 residues. The CDR3 reads CASSRSMNTEAFF. The CDR3 DNA is TGTGCCAGCAGTCGATCCATGAACACTGAAGCTTTCTTT.

This clonotype has only a few counts. The V and J genes are TRBV5-1 and TRBJ2-3, with D unclear. The CDR3 extends over 14 amino acids. Germline CDR1 SGHRS, CDR2 YFSETQ. Trimming left V 7 bases short and J 3 bases short, with 15 bases between. The CDR3 DNA is TGCGCCAGCTCGAAGGGATCGTTAACAGATACGCAGTATTTT. Translating gives CASSKGSLTDTQYF. Full variable domain (rest looked up from reference TRBV5-1 and TRBJ2-3): KAGVTQTPRYLIKTRGQQVTLSCSPISGHRSVSWYQQTPGQGLQFLFEYFSETQRNKGNFPGRFSGRQFSNSRSEMNVSTLELGDSALYLCASSKGSLTDTQYFGPGTRLTVL.

The rearrangement uses TRBV7-2 and TRBJ1-1, with D maybe TRBD1 (5 bases). The V gene lost 4 bases and the J gene lost 9 bases, with 12 bases spanning the gap. Per the germline V gene, CDR1 is SGHTA and CDR2 is FQGNSA. The CDR3 length is 12 residues. The CDR3 region has the DNA TGTGCCAGCAGCTCCGGGACGCCCCAAGCTTTCTTT. It specifies CASSSGTPQAFF.

The CDR3 DNA follows: TGTGCCAGCAGCCAAGATTGGACACCGAACACCGGGGAGCTGTTTTTT. This sequence encodes CASSQDWTPNTGELFF. The chain joins TRBV14 to TRBJ2-2; maybe TRBD1 (5 bases). The germline V gene encodes CDR1 SGHDN and CDR2 FVKESK. The CDR3 is made up of 16 amino acids. Trimming left V 0 bases short and J 0 bases short, with 8 bases between.

This clonotype was seen more than once but under ten times. This rearrangement joins TRBV11-2 to TRBJ2-5; either TRBD1 or TRBD2 may supply D (5 bases each). Trimming took off 0 bases at V and 9 bases at J, with 23 bases between the two ends. In germline, CDR1 is SGHAT, CDR2 FQNNGV. The CDR3 has 17 residues. As DNA, the CDR3 is TGTGCCAGCAGCTTAGACTCATCGGTAATGGAGCGAGGGGCCCAGTACTTC. It encodes CASSLDSSVMERGAQYF. The whole variable domain, remainder taken from reference TRBV11-2 and TRBJ2-5, is EAGVAQSPRYKIIEKRQSVAFWCNPISGHATLYWYQQILGQGPKLLIQFQNNGVVDDSQLPKDRFSAERLKGVDSTLKIQPAKLEDSAVYLCASSLDSSVMERGAQYFGPGTRLLVL.